This T cell receptor beta chain derives from a study of STAT5B mutations in CD4+ large granular lymphocyte leukemia. Assay: immunoSEQ multiplex PCR; the TCRdb copy retains only in-frame clones and omits some. The sample lists about 34,000 clones, about 80% seen once, with around 7% in the top ten. This clone is a singleton in its sample. The receptor's source is a human donor in good health. Sequencing was performed on CD4+ T cells from blood buffy coats.

The DNA of the CDR3 is TGCAGTGCCCCGGCGCACGGCTACACCTTC. Residues: CSAPAHGYTF. The rearrangement links TRBV20-1 to TRBJ1-2, with D unclear. This CDR3 spans 10 amino acids. CDR1 is DFQATT and CDR2 is SNEGSKA in the germline V gene (reference sequence). The V and J ends lost 6 bases and 8 bases respectively, with 10 bases between them.